Only one count was recorded for the clone carrying this T cell receptor beta chain. The antigen is unknown. One end of the junction does not line up with germline, which may come from a read error. These data belong to a study of blood T cells in healthy people across ages. The authors ran a second PCR of roughly 6 to 11 cycles using a sample-barcoded 5' primer and a J-beta primer mix. TCRdb re-called the 5' RACE reads through MiXCR, storing one row per CDR3 protein. The sample gives over 600,000 distinct CDR3 sequences, around 50% of which show up once; roughly 18% is in the top ten. Per sample, no less than 5.5 micrograms of total RNA were extracted. The CDR3 is 15 residues long. Germline V lookup: CDR1 SGHRS, CDR2 YFSETQ. Notes on the study in general: Estimated diversity that came from one million T cells was considered an underestimate. Unknown CMV status may confound age-related changes in expanded clones. More naive CD4+ cells and higher diversity were found in long-lived than in aged donors.

The receptor comes from a man aged 80 or over in good health. The rearrangement joins TRBV5-1 to TRBJ2-7, with TRBD2 identical over 9 bases. The sequenced sample consisted of blood. The CDR3 region has the DNA TGCACCAGCAGCTCGACTAGCGGAAGGGACTACGAGCAGTACTTC. Encoded protein: CTSSSTSGRDYEQYF.